These T cell receptor beta chains were read from a single sample in a study of T-cell reconstitution after alpha-beta-depleted transplantation in children. TCRdb called the PCR reads again in MiXCR, with one record for every CDR3 protein. The sample lists roughly 300,000 distinct CDR3 sequences; about a tenth were seen once. Source: PBMCs from the stem cell graft donor, taken from the stem cell graft. All receptors come from a human donor who donated a stem cell graft to a child with acute lymphoblastic leukemia. The CDR3 runs from the conserved cysteine through the conserved F or W.

V gene	J gene	CDR3 protein
TRBV5-1	TRBJ2-1	CASSLSGGALVYEQFF
TRBV12-3/TRBV12-4	TRBJ1-1	CASSYGTGVFAEAFF
TRBV7-9	TRBJ2-7	CASSLAGGLAAEQYF
TRBV6-4	TRBJ2-2	CASRGDTGELFF
TRBV20-1	TRBJ2-3	CSAQGGVTDTQYF
TRBV27	TRBJ2-1	CASRAAYNEQFF
TRBV5-1	TRBJ2-7	CASSLEVSSYEQYF
TRBV7-2	TRBJ2-5	CASSLGGGRRETQYF
TRBV7-9	TRBJ2-3	CASRSSGSPDTQYF
TRBV27	TRBJ2-1	CASSPPPGAKGTSGYNEQFF
TRBV7-2	TRBJ2-1	CASSLDGGYNEQFF
TRBV20-1	TRBJ1-4	CSAPRLAAEGTTTNEKLFF
TRBV11-2	TRBJ2-7	CASSLEGARLGTYEQYF
TRBV27	TRBJ2-6	CASSFFPGTGANVLTF
TRBV29-1	TRBJ2-1	CSVRTGDSYNEQFF
TRBV7-8	TRBJ2-7	CASSLITGGVRLYF
TRBV7-8	TRBJ1-4	CASSPRANRGSNEKLFF
TRBV5-1	TRBJ2-2	CASSPYSGSGGTGELFF
TRBV7-6	TRBJ2-7	CASSSLCYEQYF
TRBV7-9	TRBJ1-2	CASSLVVAGEDGYTF
TRBV14	TRBJ1-4	CASSRVGIGTNEKLFF
TRBV11-2	TRBJ2-5	CASSRWRDPKETQYF
TRBV27	TRBJ2-1	CASRTDRGYNEQFF
TRBV7-3	TRBJ2-1	CASSLELPTSGNNEQFF
TRBV5-5	TRBJ2-2	CASSRGPDYTGELFF
TRBV5-1	TRBJ2-7	CASSWGGGTPYEQYF
TRBV5-1	TRBJ2-2	CASSHAGTGELFF
TRBV25-1	TRBJ2-1	CASSDSASSYNEQFF
TRBV15	TRBJ2-1	CATSRDGAGGIGSSYNEQFF
TRBV7-9	TRBJ2-7	CASSFSGSKDYEQYF
TRBV5-1	TRBJ1-5	CASSLWGESGQPQHF
TRBV5-1	TRBJ2-1	CASSHTSGSRDNEQFF
TRBV7-9	TRBJ2-3	CASSFGDGTDTQYF
TRBV9	TRBJ2-2	CASSVVQVTGELFF
TRBV19	TRBJ2-7	CASSETSGRTYSYEQYF
TRBV7-9	TRBJ2-7	CASSQPDRGLTYEQYF
TRBV5-1	TRBJ2-7	CASSLGTSDEQYF
TRBV7-3	TRBJ2-1	CASSLQAGEDEQFF
TRBV10-3	TRBJ2-4	CAISAEGAAKNIQYF
TRBV5-1	TRBJ2-7	CASSLSPDFSYEQYF
TRBV20-1	TRBJ2-7	CSYGQGVRYEQYF
TRBV20-1	TRBJ1-5	CSAQRGRGLNQPQHF
TRBV29-1	TRBJ2-1	CSVESTSGIWPIYNEQFF
TRBV7-9	TRBJ2-7	CASSGTAGSYEQYF
TRBV20-1	TRBJ2-1	CSARDRPDNEQFF
TRBV5-1	TRBJ2-3	CASSLLAPTDTQYF
TRBV11-2	TRBJ2-4	CASSLYGQHSIQYF
TRBV5-6	TRBJ2-1	CACQGGLAGADEQFF
TRBV10-3	TRBJ2-1	CATGASDLEGFF
TRBV3-1	TRBJ1-5	CASSLGTDNPPQHF